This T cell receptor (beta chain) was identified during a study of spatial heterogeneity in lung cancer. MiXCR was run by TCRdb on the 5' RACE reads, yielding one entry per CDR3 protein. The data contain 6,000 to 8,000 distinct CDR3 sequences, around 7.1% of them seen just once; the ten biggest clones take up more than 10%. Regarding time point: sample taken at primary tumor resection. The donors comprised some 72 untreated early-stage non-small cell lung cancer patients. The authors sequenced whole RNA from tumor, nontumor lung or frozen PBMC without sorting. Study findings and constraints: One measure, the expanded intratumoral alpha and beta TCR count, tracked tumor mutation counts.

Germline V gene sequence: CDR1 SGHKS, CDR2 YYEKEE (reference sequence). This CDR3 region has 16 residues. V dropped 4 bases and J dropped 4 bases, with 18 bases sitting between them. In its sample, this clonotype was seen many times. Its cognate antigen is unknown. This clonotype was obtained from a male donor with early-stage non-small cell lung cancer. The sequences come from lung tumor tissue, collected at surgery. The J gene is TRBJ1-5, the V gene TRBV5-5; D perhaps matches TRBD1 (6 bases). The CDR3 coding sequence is TGTGCCAGCAGCCCCTACGGGGGCTTCGGGAATCAGCCCCAGCATTTT. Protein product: CASSPYGGFGNQPQHF. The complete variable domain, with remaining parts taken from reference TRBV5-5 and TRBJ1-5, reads DAGVTQSPTHLIKTRGQQVTLRCSPISGHKSVSWYQQVLGQGPQFIFQYYEKEERGRGNFPDRFSARQFPNYSSELNVNALLLGDSALYLCASSPYGGFGNQPQHFGDGTRLSIL.